The 5 T cell receptor beta chains below were found in one sample sequenced in a study of shared clonotypes between healthy human individuals. This table comes from immunoSEQ multiplex PCR, and its TCRdb copy is limited to in-frame clones, with some not included. The profile shows about 490,000 clones, 60% to 85% of them singletons. The specimen sequenced was PBMCs. Receptors were obtained from a woman aged 35 to 49 in good health. Some clones in this sample may be carry-over from other donors' samples.

The table lists this clone with many counts. The chain combines TRBV2 with TRBJ1-1, with D possibly TRBD1 on 5 matching bases. Germline V gene sequence: CDR1 SNHLY, CDR2 FYNNEI. V lost 2 bases, J lost 8 bases, and 12 bases lay in between. The CDR3 length is 13 residues. CDR3 DNA: TGTGCCAGCAGTGAATTCTGGGGGTTAGAAGCTTTCTTT. It encodes CASSEFWGLEAFF.

The chain links TRBV11-2 to TRBJ1-2; 12 bases map to TRBD1. Germline CDR1 is SGHAT and CDR2 is FQNNGV. The CDR3 has 15 amino acids. V lost 1 base to trimming and J lost 4 bases; unmatched junction nucleotides: 1. The CDR3, as DNA: TGTGCCAGCAGCTTAGGGGGACAGGGGGCCTATGGCTACACCTTC. It encodes CASSLGGQGAYGYTF. Full variable domain (remainder filled in from reference TRBV11-2 and TRBJ1-2): EAGVAQSPRYKIIEKRQSVAFWCNPISGHATLYWYQQILGQGPKLLIQFQNNGVVDDSQLPKDRFSAERLKGVDSTLKIQPAKLEDSAVYLCASSLGGQGAYGYTFGSGTRLTVV.

This clone turned up a few times. Other DNA sequences of this sample code for an identical CDR3. The chain joins TRBV7-8 to TRBJ2-3; D is unclear. Trimming shortened V by 5 bases and J by 2 bases, and 5 bases separated the two germline ends. CDR3 size: 12 residues. Germline V gene sequence: CDR1 SGHVS, CDR2 FQNEAQ. CDR3 in amino acids: CASSPNTDTQYF. In DNA, the CDR3 is TGTGCCAGCAGCCCAAACACAGATACGCAGTATTTT.

This clone showed up just a few times. This chain links TRBV7-6 with TRBJ2-1; perhaps D is TRBD1 or TRBD2 (5 bases each). From germline, CDR1 is SGHVS and CDR2 FNYEAQ. Trimming left V 5 bases short and J 8 bases short, with 16 bases between. The CDR3 is 14 amino acids. The CDR3 is CASSAAVLGDEQFF. The DNA of the CDR3 is TGTGCCAGCAGCGCAGCGGTTCTGGGGGATGAGCAGTTCTTC.

This clone was detected only once. The chain links TRBV5-4 to TRBJ2-5; possible D gene TRBD2, 5 bases. The J call could be wrong; TRBJ2-7 is a better fit for the DNA end. The CDR3 is 13 residues long. Germline loops: CDR1 SGHNT, CDR2 YYREEE (reference sequence). The CDR3, as DNA: TGTGCCAGCAGTTGGAGGCCCCTAGACGAGCAGTACTTC. Protein sequence: CASSWRPLDEQYF.